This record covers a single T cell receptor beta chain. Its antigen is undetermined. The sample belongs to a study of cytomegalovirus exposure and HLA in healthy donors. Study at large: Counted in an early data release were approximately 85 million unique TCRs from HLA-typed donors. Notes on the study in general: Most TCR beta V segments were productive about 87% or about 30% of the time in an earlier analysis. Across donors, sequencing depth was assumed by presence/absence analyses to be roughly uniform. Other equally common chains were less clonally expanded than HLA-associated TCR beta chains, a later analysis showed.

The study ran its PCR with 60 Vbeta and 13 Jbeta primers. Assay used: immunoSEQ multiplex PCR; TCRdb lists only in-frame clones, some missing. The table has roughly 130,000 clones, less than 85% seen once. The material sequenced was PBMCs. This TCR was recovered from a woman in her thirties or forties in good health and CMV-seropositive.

In DNA, the CDR3 is TGTGCCAGCAGCTTGGGAACTTTTACAACTAATGAAAAACTGTTTTTT. Its translation is CASSLGTFTTNEKLFF. The rearrangement joins TRBV5-5 to TRBJ1-4, with D uncertain. The CDR3 is 16 residues long. Trimming cost V 0 bases and J 0 bases, with 9 bases left between them. Germline V gene lookup returns CDR1 SGHKS and CDR2 YYEKEE (reference sequence).